Each of the 2 T cell receptor beta chains below was sequenced from the same sample in a study of T cells in Graves' hyperthyroidism and ophthalmopathy. Template material for amplifying TCR beta CDR3 regions consisted of RNA transcripts. The TCR CDR3 was amplified in a first-round RT-PCR using the HTBI primer set. A single record per CDR3 protein comes from TCRdb applying MiXCR to the multiplex PCR reads. The sample has around 620,000 distinct CDR3 sequences; 11% to 15% are singletons. Sequencing was carried out using blood. The receptors come from a woman under 30 with Graves' ophthalmopathy.

This clonotype has only a few counts. The chain is built from TRBV4-1 and TRBJ2-7, with D tentatively TRBD1 or TRBD2 (6 bases each). V lost 1 base and J 5 bases, leaving 12 bases between the germline ends. The CDR3 is made up of 14 amino acids. Germline V gene data show CDR1 as MGHRA and CDR2 as YSYEKL. Written as DNA, the CDR3 is TGCGCCAGCAGCCAAGGGAGGGGGTACAACGAGCAGTACTTC. This encodes CASSQGRGYNEQYF.

This clonotype occurred many times. The V gene is TRBV29-1, the J gene TRBJ2-3; D is undetermined. The CDR3 runs 14 residues. Per the germline V gene, CDR1 is SQVTM and CDR2 is ANQGSEA. The V end lost 6 bases, the J end lost 0 bases, and 13 bases lay between the germline ends. The CDR3 bases are TGCAGCGTGGAGACGGTGGATAGCACAGATACGCAGTATTTT. Its translation is CSVETVDSTDTQYF.